The T cell receptor (beta chain) described here comes from a study of T cell changes during pregnancy in multiple sclerosis. Measured with immunoSEQ multiplex PCR; TCRdb has only the in-frame clones, and not every one. The sample yields 90,000 or so clones, under 95% seen once. Deletions cut 3 bases from V and 5 bases from J, with 15 bases between. This CDR3 has 15 amino acids. CDR1 and CDR2 from the germline V gene are SGDLS and YYNGEE. The material was peripheral blood, obtained in the first trimester of pregnancy. The chain is built from TRBV9 and TRBJ2-1; possibly TRBD1 for D (6 bases). This sequence originates from a female donor in good health, enrolled as a control in a pregnancy study. As DNA, the CDR3 is TGTGCCAGCAGCGGACAGGCCGGTCCCAACAATGAGCAGTTCTTC. Protein: CASSGQAGPNNEQFF. The variable domain in full, completed from reference TRBV9 and TRBJ2-1, reads DSGVTQTPKHLITATGQRVTLRCSPRSGDLSVYWYQQSLDQGLQFLIQYYNGEERAKGNILERFSAQQFPDLHSELNLSSLELGDSALYFCASSGQAGPNNEQFFGPGTRLTVL.